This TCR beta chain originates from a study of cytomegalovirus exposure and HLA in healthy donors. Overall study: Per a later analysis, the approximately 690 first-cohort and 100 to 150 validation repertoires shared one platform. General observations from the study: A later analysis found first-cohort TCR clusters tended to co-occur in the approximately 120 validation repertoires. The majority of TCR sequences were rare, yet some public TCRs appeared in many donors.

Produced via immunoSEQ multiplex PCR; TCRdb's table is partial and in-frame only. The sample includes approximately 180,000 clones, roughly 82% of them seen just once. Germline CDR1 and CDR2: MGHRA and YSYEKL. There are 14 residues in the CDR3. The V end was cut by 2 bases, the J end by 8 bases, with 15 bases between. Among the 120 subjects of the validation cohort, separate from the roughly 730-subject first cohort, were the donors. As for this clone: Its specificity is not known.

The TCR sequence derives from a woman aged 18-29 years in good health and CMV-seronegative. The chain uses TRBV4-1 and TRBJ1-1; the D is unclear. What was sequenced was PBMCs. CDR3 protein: CASSQSRTAGEAFF. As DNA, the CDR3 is TGCGCCAGCAGCCAAAGCCGAACGGCGGGGGAAGCTTTCTTT.